This TCR beta chain was found in a study of T cell changes during pregnancy in multiple sclerosis. From germline, CDR1 is LNHDA and CDR2 SQIVND (reference sequence). The CDR3 has 18 amino acids. V dropped 3 bases and J dropped 0; count of bases not matched to a gene: 8. This clone was picked up one time. The assay was immunoSEQ multiplex PCR, and TCRdb's table has in-frame clones only and misses some. Here the sample spans about 61,000 clones, about 90% being singletons. This TCR derives from a female donor in good health, enrolled as a control in a pregnancy study. This sample comprised peripheral blood, obtained in the first trimester of pregnancy. The V and J genes are TRBV19 and TRBJ2-6; TRBD1 aligns across 7 bases. The CDR3 coding sequence is TGTGCCAGTAGTATCTCCGGACAGGAATACTCTGGGGCCAACGTCCTGACTTTC. This sequence encodes CASSISGQEYSGANVLTF.